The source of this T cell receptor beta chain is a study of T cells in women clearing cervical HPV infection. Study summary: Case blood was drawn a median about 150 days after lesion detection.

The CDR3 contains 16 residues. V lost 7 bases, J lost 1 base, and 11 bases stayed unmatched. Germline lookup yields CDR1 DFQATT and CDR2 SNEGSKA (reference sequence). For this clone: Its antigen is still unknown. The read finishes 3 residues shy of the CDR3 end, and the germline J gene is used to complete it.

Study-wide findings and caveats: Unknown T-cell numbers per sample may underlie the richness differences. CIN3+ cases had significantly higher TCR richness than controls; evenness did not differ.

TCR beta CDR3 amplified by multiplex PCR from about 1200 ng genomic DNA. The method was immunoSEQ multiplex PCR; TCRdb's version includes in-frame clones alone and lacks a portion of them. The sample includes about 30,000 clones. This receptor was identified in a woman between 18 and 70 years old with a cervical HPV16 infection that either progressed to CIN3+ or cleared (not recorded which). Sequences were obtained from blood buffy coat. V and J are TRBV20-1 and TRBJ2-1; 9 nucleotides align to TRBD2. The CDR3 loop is CSGTSGTSKSYNEQFF. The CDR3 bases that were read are TGCAGTGGCACAAGCGGGACTAGCAAGTCCTACAATGAG.